These 27 T cell receptor beta chains were sequenced from one sample in a study of blood T cell repertoires in COVID-19. The method was immunoSEQ multiplex PCR; TCRdb's version includes in-frame clones alone and lacks a portion of them. Of under 250,000 clones in the sample, over 75% are singletons; the top ten hold roughly 1.9%. Material for sequencing was peripheral blood. Receptors originate from a man aged 30-40 years who had recovered from COVID-19.

The gene calls are TRBV6-1 and TRBJ1-5, with no clear D. The CDR3 is made up of 16 amino acids. Per germline, CDR1 MNHNS and CDR2 SASEGT. V was cut by 0 bases and J by 1 base, with 10 bases left in between. The CDR3 loop reads CASSEAHRRSNQPQHF. In DNA, the CDR3 is TGTGCCAGCAGTGAAGCGCACAGAAGGAGCAATCAGCCCCAGCATTTT.

The chain is built from TRBV11-2 and TRBJ1-3; unclear D gene. The CDR3 covers 15 residues. Trimming took off 0 bases at V and 0 bases at J, with 6 bases between the two ends. Germline CDR1 SGHAT, CDR2 FQNNGV. CDR3 in DNA: TGTGCCAGCAGCTTAGAAGGCGGCTCTGGAAACACCATATATTTT. Protein: CASSLEGGSGNTIYF. Looking up the rest from reference TRBV11-2 and TRBJ1-3 gives the full variable domain: EAGVAQSPRYKIIEKRQSVAFWCNPISGHATLYWYQQILGQGPKLLIQFQNNGVVDDSQLPKDRFSAERLKGVDSTLKIQPAKLEDSAVYLCASSLEGGSGNTIYFGEGSWLTVV.

This chain connects TRBV12-5 to TRBJ2-7; weak D call: TRBD1 (5 bases). The germline gives CDR1 LGHNT, CDR2 FRNRAP. V lost 6 bases to trimming and J lost 4 bases, with 10 bases between them. This CDR3 spans 12 amino acids. The CDR3 region is CASGTTGYEQYF. In nucleotides, the CDR3 is TGTGCTAGTGGAACAACAGGTTACGAGCAGTACTTC.

The chain combines TRBV18 with TRBJ1-1, with D uncertain. V gave up 0 bases and J gave up 6 bases, with 11 bases separating them. Germline V gives CDR1 KGHSH, CDR2 LQKENI. The CDR3 totals 14 residues. CDR3: CASSPPGGVAEAFF. The CDR3, as DNA: TGTGCCAGCTCACCACCTGGCGGGGTCGCTGAAGCTTTCTTT.

The chain recombines TRBV12-3 or TRBV12-4 with TRBJ2-7; 8 bases are a match to TRBD1. This CDR3 comprises 13 residues. V lost 5 bases to trimming and J lost 6 bases; unmatched junction nucleotides: 6. The CDR3 DNA reads as TGTGCCAGCAGTACCCCAGGGGGCGGCGAGCAGTACTTC. Protein: CASSTPGGGEQYF.

The chain joins TRBV5-6 to TRBJ2-7; D gene ambiguous. The V end was cut by 2 bases, the J end by 0 bases, with 9 bases between. Germline V gives CDR1 SGHDT, CDR2 YYEEEE. CDR3 size: 14 residues. DNA for the CDR3: TGTGCCAGCAGCTTCAGGTTTAGCTCCTACGAGCAGTACTTC. Translating gives CASSFRFSSYEQYF.

The chain carries TRBV10-3 and TRBJ1-1, with a weak D call TRBD1 (6 bases). V lost 3 bases and J lost 10, with 18 bases in between. The CDR3 spans 14 residues. The germline V gene has CDR1 ENHRY and CDR2 SYGVKD. CDR3 DNA: TGTGCCATCAGTGACGTACAGGGACCGCAGGGAGCTTTCTTT. Translating it yields CAISDVQGPQGAFF.

The genes are TRBV9 and TRBJ1-3; 9 bases align to TRBD1. Germline CDR1 SGDLS, CDR2 YYNGEE. The length of the CDR3 is 17 residues. The trim removed 3 bases at V and 7 bases at J, leaving 14 bases unmatched. CDR3 amino acids: CASSGQERTGERNTIYF. The CDR3 DNA reads TGTGCCAGCAGCGGCCAAGAGAGGACAGGGGAAAGGAACACCATATATTTT.

J is TRBJ1-1 and V is TRBV5-1, with D perhaps TRBD1 (5 bases). Germline CDR1 is SGHRS and CDR2 is YFSETQ. CDR3 length equals 13 residues. Trimming cost V 0 bases and J 4 bases, with 7 bases left between them. CDR3 coding DNA: TGCGCCAGCAGCTTGGGTGGGGCCACTGAAGCTTTCTTT. This gives the protein CASSLGGATEAFF.

The genes are TRBV27 and TRBJ2-1; a weak D match, TRBD1 (5 bases). The ends were cut back, 6 bases at V and 12 bases at J, with 27 bases in the middle. Germline values: CDR1 MNHEY, CDR2 SMNVEV (reference sequence). The CDR3 consists of 16 residues. The CDR3 region has the DNA TGTGCCAGCAGACCAATCGACAAGTTAGGGGAATGGCGGCAGTTCTTC. It is translated as CASRPIDKLGEWRQFF.

This clone was observed a single time. V usage is TRBV7-9 and J usage is TRBJ1-1; D is ambiguous. In germline, CDR1 is SEHNR, CDR2 FQNEAQ (reference sequence). The CDR3 is made up of 12 amino acids. V lost 1 base to trimming and J lost 8 bases, with 8 bases between them. As DNA, the CDR3 is TGTGCCAGCAGCTTAGGTCCGACAGAAGCTTTCTTT. Its protein is CASSLGPTEAFF.

This chain connects TRBV5-1 to TRBJ2-5, with 9 bases that match TRBD1. J was trimmed by 4 bases and V by 4 bases; bases with no gene match: 11. The CDR3 extends over 16 amino acids. Germline V gene sequence: CDR1 SGHRS, CDR2 YFSETQ. CDR3 region: CASSERTGTGPETQYF. The CDR3 DNA reads TGCGCCAGCAGCGAAAGGACCGGGACAGGGCCAGAGACCCAGTACTTC.

The CDR3 protein is CASSLGGQEFTEQYV. Here the CDR3 DNA reads TGCGCCAGCAGCTTGGGGGGACAAGAATTTACGGAGCAGTACGTC. V usage is TRBV5-1 and J usage is TRBJ2-7, with a possible D match to TRBD1 (6 bases). This CDR3 is 15 amino acids long. Trimming took off 0 bases at V and 7 bases at J, with 17 bases between the two ends. Per germline, CDR1 SGHRS and CDR2 YFSETQ.

The rearrangement uses TRBV11-2 and TRBJ2-3; D may be TRBD2 (7 bases). This CDR3 spans 15 amino acids. Germline V gene lookup returns CDR1 SGHAT and CDR2 FQNNGV. For the CDR3, the DNA is TGTGTCTCTTCCACCCGGGGGGCCAGCACAGATACGCAGTATTTT. This encodes CVSSTRGASTDTQYF.

This clone was seen once. V gene TRBV19 combines with J gene TRBJ2-5; D might be TRBD1 (6 bases). The CDR3 totals 14 residues. In germline, CDR1 is LNHDA, CDR2 SQIVND (reference sequence). V dropped 4 bases and J dropped 3 bases, with 12 bases sitting between them. The CDR3 region has the DNA TGTGCCAGTAGTAAACAGGGTAGGGAAGAGACCCAGTACTTC. Its protein is CASSKQGREETQYF.

This chain connects TRBV19 to TRBJ2-1, with D perhaps matching TRBD1 (6 bases). The CDR3 consists of 15 residues. Germline loops: CDR1 LNHDA, CDR2 SQIVND (reference sequence). The V end lost 6 bases, the J end lost 0 bases, and 12 bases lay between the germline ends. The CDR3, as DNA: TGTGCCAGTAGCCCACAGGGAAGCTCCTACAATGAGCAGTTCTTC. Its protein product is CASSPQGSSYNEQFF. Variable domain in full (rest from reference TRBV19 and TRBJ2-1): DGGITQSPKYLFRKEGQNVTLSCEQNLNHDAMYWYRQDPGQGLRLIYYSQIVNDFQKGDIAEGYSVSREKKESFPLTVTSAQKNPTAFYLCASSPQGSSYNEQFFGPGTRLTVL.

The rearrangement links TRBV9 to TRBJ2-1; no clear D. The V and J ends lost 4 bases and 3 bases respectively, with 11 bases between them. This CDR3 is 14 amino acids long. The germline CDR1 and CDR2 sequences are SGDLS and YYNGEE. CDR3 protein: CASSPARIYNEQFF. The CDR3 nucleotides are TGTGCCAGCAGCCCCGCCAGGATCTACAATGAGCAGTTCTTC.

This clone was observed once. The rearrangement joins TRBV7-2 to TRBJ1-5; D is undetermined. The germline V and J ends were trimmed by 4 bases and 4 bases, with 14 bases remaining between them. The CDR3 spans 15 residues. CDR1 and CDR2 (germline): SGHTA, FQGNSA. DNA of the CDR3: TGTGCCAGCAGCTCTCGAGTTGGCGGAAATCAGCCCCAGCATTTT. Translating gives CASSSRVGGNQPQHF.

The chain has TRBV12-3 or TRBV12-4 and TRBJ2-7; possibly TRBD1 for D (5 bases). Deletions cut 1 base from V and 8 bases from J, with 9 bases between. CDR3 length: 12 amino acids. CDR3 nucleotides: TGTGCCAGCAGTTTAGACAGGCTGCAGCAGTACTTC. Its translation: CASSLDRLQQYF.

V gene TRBV9 combines with J gene TRBJ1-4; 9 bases match TRBD1. CDR1 and CDR2 (germline): SGDLS, YYNGEE. V was clipped by 3 bases and J by 4 bases; unmatched bases: 4. The CDR3 runs to 15 residues. CDR3 bases: TGTGCCAGCAGCGGCCGGGACAGGGATAATGAAAAACTGTTTTTT. It specifies CASSGRDRDNEKLFF. Variable domain in full (rest from reference TRBV9 and TRBJ1-4): DSGVTQTPKHLITATGQRVTLRCSPRSGDLSVYWYQQSLDQGLQFLIQYYNGEERAKGNILERFSAQQFPDLHSELNLSSLELGDSALYFCASSGRDRDNEKLFFGSGTQLSVL.

CDR3 coding DNA: TGTGCCAGCTCACCTTCATTGGAGGGTTCAAACACCGGGGAGCTGTTTTTT. It yields the protein CASSPSLEGSNTGELFF. This chain uses TRBV18 with TRBJ2-2, with a possible D match to TRBD2 (6 bases). Between the trimmed V and J ends, which lost 3 bases and 2 bases, there was a span of 16 bases. The CDR3 covers 17 residues. Germline values: CDR1 KGHSH, CDR2 LQKENI.

This clone was observed once. The J gene is TRBJ2-3, the V gene TRBV2, with a tentative D call TRBD1 (6 bases). From germline, CDR1 is SNHLY and CDR2 FYNNEI. The V end was cut by 4 bases, the J end by 1 base, with 21 bases between. This CDR3 has 18 amino acids. The CDR3 reads CASSVGGRVHRGTDTQYF. The CDR3 nucleotides are TGTGCCAGCAGTGTTGGGGGCAGGGTACATCGGGGCACAGATACGCAGTATTTT.

This clone was seen once. J is TRBJ2-1 and V is TRBV28; TRBD2 matches 7 bases. In germline, CDR1 is MDHEN, CDR2 SYDVKM. V lost 3 bases to trimming and J lost 0 bases; unmatched junction nucleotides: 2. This CDR3 spans 15 amino acids. In DNA, the CDR3 is TGTGCCAGCAGTTTGCGGGAGAGCTCCTACAATGAGCAGTTCTTC. This gives the protein CASSLRESSYNEQFF.

As for this clone: The junction differs from germline at one of its ends, possibly a read error. This chain uses TRBV2 with TRBJ2-2; D unresolved. Germline V gene sequence: CDR1 SNHLY, CDR2 FYNNEI. This CDR3 has 13 residues. The CDR3 reads CASTEIPGGELFF. The DNA of the CDR3 is TGTGCCAGCACTGAAATTCCCGGCGGGGAGCTGTTTTTT.

The DNA of the CDR3 is TGTGCCAGCAGCGTCCAGGTCTCCTACAATGAGCAGTTCTTC. It is translated as CASSVQVSYNEQFF. The genes are TRBV9 and TRBJ2-1; D ambiguous. Germline V gene data show CDR1 as SGDLS and CDR2 as YYNGEE. The V and J ends lost 2 bases and 0 bases respectively, with 6 bases between them. This CDR3 has 14 residues.

This clone has a single count. The V and J genes are TRBV7-3 and TRBJ1-1; no reliable D call. Trimming removed 0 bases from V and 2 bases from J, with 4 bases in between. Germline CDR1 SGHTA, CDR2 FQGTGA. This CDR3 has 13 amino acids. In DNA form, the CDR3 reads TGTGCCAGCAGCTTAACTCATAACACTGAAGCTTTCTTT. Translated, it gives CASSLTHNTEAFF. Drawing the rest from reference TRBV7-3 and TRBJ1-1, the complete variable domain is GAGVSQTPSNKVTEKGKYVELRCDPISGHTALYWYRQSLGQGPEFLIYFQGTGAADDSGLPNDRFFAVRPEGSVSTLKIQRTERGDSAVYLCASSLTHNTEAFFGQGTRLTVV.

The chain employs TRBV6-1 and TRBJ2-3, with 9 bases matching TRBD2. The length of the CDR3 is 17 residues. Losses at the gene ends were 2 bases for V and 2 bases for J; bases not matched to a gene: 8. CDR1 and CDR2 (germline): MNHNS, SASEGT. The CDR3 nucleotides are TGTGCCAGCAGTGAACGGCTAGCGGGAAAGATCACAGATACGCAGTATTTT. The encoded protein is CASSERLAGKITDTQYF.